This T cell receptor (beta chain) is from a study of blood T cell repertoires in COVID-19. Study information: Samples came from the United States, Italy and Spain, spanning acute and convalescent COVID-19. In each case, the material was cDNA or gDNA derived from T cells, B-cell-depleted T cells, or PBMCs.

Libraries were prepared by immunoSEQ multiplex PCR; TCRdb keeps only in-frame clonotypes and omits some of them. The sample has about 36,000 clones, 85% seen once. Germline lookup yields CDR1 SNHLY and CDR2 FYNNEI. V was pared by 7 bases and J by 5 bases, with 8 bases between. This CDR3 comprises 11 residues. Specimen: peripheral blood. The receptor's source is a human donor in a cohort sampled during active COVID-19. The chain employs TRBV2 and TRBJ1-2; D is unclear. The chain's CDR3 is CASTEEYGYTF. In DNA, the CDR3 is TGTGCCAGCACCGAGGAGTATGGCTACACCTTC.